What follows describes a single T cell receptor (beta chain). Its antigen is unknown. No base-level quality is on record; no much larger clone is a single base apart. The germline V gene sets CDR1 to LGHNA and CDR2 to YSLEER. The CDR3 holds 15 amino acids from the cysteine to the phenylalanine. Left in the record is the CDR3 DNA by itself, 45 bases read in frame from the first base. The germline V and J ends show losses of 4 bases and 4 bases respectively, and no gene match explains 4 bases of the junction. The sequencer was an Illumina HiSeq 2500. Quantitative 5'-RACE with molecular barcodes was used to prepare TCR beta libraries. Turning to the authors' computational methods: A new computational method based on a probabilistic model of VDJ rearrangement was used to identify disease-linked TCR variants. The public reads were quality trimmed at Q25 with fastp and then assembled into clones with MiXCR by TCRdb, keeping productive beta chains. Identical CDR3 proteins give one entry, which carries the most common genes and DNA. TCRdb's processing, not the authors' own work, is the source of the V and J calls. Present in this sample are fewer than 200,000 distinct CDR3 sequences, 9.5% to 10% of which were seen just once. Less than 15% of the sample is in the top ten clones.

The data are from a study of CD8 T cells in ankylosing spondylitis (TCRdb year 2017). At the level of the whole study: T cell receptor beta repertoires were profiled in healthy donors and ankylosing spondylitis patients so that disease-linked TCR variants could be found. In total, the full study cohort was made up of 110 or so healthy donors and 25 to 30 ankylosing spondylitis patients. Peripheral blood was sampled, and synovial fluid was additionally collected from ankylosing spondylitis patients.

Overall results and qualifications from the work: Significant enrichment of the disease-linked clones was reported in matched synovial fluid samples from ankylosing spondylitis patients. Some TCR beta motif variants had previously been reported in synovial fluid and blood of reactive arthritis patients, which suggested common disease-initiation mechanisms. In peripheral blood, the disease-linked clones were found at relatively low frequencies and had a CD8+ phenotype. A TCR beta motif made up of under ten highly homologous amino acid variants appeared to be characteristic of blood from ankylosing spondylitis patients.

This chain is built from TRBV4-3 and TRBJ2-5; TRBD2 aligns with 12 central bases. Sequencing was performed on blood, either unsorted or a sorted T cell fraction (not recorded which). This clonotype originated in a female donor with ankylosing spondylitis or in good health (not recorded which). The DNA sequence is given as TGCGCCAGCAGCCCGACTAGCGGGAGAGGAGAGACCCAGTACTTC. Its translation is CASSPTSGRGETQYF.